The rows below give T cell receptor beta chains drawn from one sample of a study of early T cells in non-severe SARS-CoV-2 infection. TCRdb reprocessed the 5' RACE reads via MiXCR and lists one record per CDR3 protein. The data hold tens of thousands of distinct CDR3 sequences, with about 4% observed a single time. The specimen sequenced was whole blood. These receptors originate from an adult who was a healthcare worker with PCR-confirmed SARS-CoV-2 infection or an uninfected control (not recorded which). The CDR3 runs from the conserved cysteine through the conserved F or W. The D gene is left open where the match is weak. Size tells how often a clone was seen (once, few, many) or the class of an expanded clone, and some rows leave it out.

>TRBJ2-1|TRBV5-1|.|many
CASSLAVGSPLYNEQFF
TGCGCCAGCAGCTTGGCGGTCGGGAGTCCCCTTTACAATGAGCAGTTCTTC
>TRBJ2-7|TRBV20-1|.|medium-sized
CSVLPPGASGYEQYF
TGCAGTGTCCTTCCTCCGGGAGCCTCCGGCTACGAGCAGTACTTC
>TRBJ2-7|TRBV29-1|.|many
CSVVETSGTEQYF
TGCAGCGTTGTTGAAACTTCGGGGACCGAGCAGTACTTC
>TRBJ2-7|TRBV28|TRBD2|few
CASSLSGGGLAGAEQYF
TGTGCCAGCAGTTTATCGGGAGGGGGGCTAGCGGGAGCGGAGCAGTACTTC
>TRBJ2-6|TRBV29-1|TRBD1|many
CSVMGQGASSSGANVLTF
TGCAGCGTCATGGGACAGGGGGCATCGAGCTCTGGGGCCAACGTCCTGACTTTC
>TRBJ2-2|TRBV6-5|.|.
CASRLLNTGELFF
TGTGCCAGCAGGCTTCTGAACACCGGGGAGCTGTTTTTT
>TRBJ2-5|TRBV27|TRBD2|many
CASSPLSGRGGKTQYF
TGTGCCAGCAGTCCTCTTAGCGGGAGGGGTGGAAAGACCCAGTACTTC
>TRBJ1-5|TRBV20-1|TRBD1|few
CSARDIQGDYQPQHF
TGCAGTGCTAGAGATATCCAGGGGGATTATCAGCCCCAGCATTTT
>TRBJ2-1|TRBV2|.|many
CASSERAPSYNEQFF
TGTGCCAGCAGTGAAAGGGCCCCCTCCTACAATGAGCAGTTCTTC
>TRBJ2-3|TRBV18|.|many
CASSKSSTDTQYF
TGTGCCAGCTCAAAGTCTAGCACAGATACGCAGTATTTT
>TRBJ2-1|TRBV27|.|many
CASSFGAEGEQFF
TGTGCCAGCAGTTTTGGTGCGGAGGGGGAGCAGTTCTTC
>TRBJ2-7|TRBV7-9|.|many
CASSNSSYEQYF
TGTGCCAGCAGCAATAGCTCCTACGAGCAGTACTTC
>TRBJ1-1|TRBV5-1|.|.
CASSLRGGDTEAFF
TGCGCCAGCAGCCTCAGGGGTGGGGACACTGAAGCTTTCTTT
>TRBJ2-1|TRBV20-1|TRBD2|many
CSARPRASGFYNEQFF
TGCAGTGCTAGACCCCGAGCTAGCGGTTTCTACAATGAGCAGTTCTTC
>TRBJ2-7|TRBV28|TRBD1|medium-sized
CASSRDRVLEREQYF
TGTGCCAGCAGTCGGGACAGGGTATTAGAGCGCGAGCAGTACTTC
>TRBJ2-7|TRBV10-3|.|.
CAISERDSTYEQYF
TGTGCCATCAGTGAAAGGGACTCAACCTACGAGCAGTACTTC
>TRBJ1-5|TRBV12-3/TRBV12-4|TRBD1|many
CASSRQGGWDQPQHF
TGTGCCAGCAGCCGACAGGGCGGTTGGGATCAGCCCCAGCATTTT
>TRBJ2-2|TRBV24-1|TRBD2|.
CATSDSKTGTSGGELFF
TGTGCCACCAGTGATTCTAAAACCGGGACTAGCGGCGGGGAGCTGTTTTTT
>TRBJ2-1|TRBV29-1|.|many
CSVGQGGNEQFF
TGCAGCGTTGGGCAGGGGGGGAATGAGCAGTTCTTC
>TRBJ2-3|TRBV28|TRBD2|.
CASSFEGSGTDTQYF
TGTGCCAGCAGTTTTGAGGGTAGCGGGACAGATACGCAGTATTTT
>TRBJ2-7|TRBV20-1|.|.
CSAGREIYEQYF
TGCAGTGCCGGCAGGGAAATCTACGAGCAGTACTTC
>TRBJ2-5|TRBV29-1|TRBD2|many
CSAVLAGEETQYF
TGCAGCGCCGTCCTAGCGGGAGAAGAGACCCAGTACTTC
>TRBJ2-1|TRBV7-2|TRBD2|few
CASSLATGTSGYNEQFF
TGTGCCAGCAGCTTAGCCACCGGGACTAGCGGGTACAATGAGCAGTTCTTC
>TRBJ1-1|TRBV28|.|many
CASSWGRAATEAFF
TGTGCCAGCAGCTGGGGCAGGGCGGCCACTGAAGCTTTCTTT
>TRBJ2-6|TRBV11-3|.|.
CASSRGANVLTF
TGTGCCAGCAGCCGGGGGGCCAACGTCCTGACTTTC
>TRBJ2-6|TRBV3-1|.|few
CASSDRSGANVLTF
TGTGCCAGCAGTGATAGGTCTGGGGCCAACGTCCTGACTTTC
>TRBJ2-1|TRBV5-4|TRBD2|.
CASTVLAGEGEQFF
TGTGCCAGCACCGTGCTAGCGGGAGAGGGTGAGCAGTTCTTC
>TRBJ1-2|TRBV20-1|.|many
CSEGRGGVNPGYTF
TGCAGTGAGGGCCGTGGTGGCGTTAACCCTGGCTACACCTTC
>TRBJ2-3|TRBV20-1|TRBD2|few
CSALPGLAGGWTDTQYF
TGCAGTGCTCTACCGGGACTAGCGGGAGGATGGACAGATACGCAGTATTTT
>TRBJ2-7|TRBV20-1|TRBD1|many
CSAAPRGPEQYF
TGCAGTGCTGCGCCCAGGGGGCCCGAGCAGTACTTC
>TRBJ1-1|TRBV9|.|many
CASSVVEGEAFF
TGTGCCAGCAGCGTAGTGGAGGGTGAAGCTTTCTTT
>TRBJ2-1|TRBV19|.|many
CASSLMGGANNEQFF
TGTGCCAGTAGTCTGATGGGCGGAGCAAACAATGAGCAGTTCTTC
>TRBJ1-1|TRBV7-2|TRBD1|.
CASSLVPGGTEAFF
TGTGCCAGCAGCTTAGTTCCAGGGGGAACTGAAGCTTTCTTT
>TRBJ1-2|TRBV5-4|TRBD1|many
CASRGRGQGNYGYTF
TGTGCCAGCAGGGGGCGGGGACAGGGTAACTATGGCTACACCTTC
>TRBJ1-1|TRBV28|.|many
CASIPQPGGANTEAFF
TGTGCCAGCATCCCCCAACCAGGCGGGGCGAACACTGAAGCTTTCTTT
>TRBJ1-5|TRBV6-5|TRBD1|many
CAGRGQGVGQPQHF
TGTGCCGGGAGGGGACAGGGGGTTGGTCAGCCCCAGCATTTT
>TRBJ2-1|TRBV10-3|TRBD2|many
CAIKSSGAGGESYNEQFF
TGTGCCATCAAGTCGAGTGGAGCGGGAGGTGAGTCCTACAATGAGCAGTTCTTC
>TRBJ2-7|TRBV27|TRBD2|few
CASSSTSAEQYF
TGTGCCAGCAGTTCGACTAGCGCCGAGCAGTACTTC
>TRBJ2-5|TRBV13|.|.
CASSPGTFQETQYF
TGTGCCAGCAGCCCTGGGACTTTCCAAGAGACCCAGTACTTC
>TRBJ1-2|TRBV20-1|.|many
CSASEGSSLDGYTF
TGCAGTGCGAGTGAGGGAAGTTCCTTGGATGGCTACACCTTC
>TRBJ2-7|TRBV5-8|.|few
CASSSLATSVEQYF
TGTGCCAGCAGCTCCCTGGCGACTAGTGTCGAGCAGTACTTC
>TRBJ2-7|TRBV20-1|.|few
CSAREGAYEQYF
TGCAGTGCTAGGGAGGGGGCCTACGAGCAGTACTTC
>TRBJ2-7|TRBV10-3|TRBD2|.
CARGLARPYEQYF
TGTGCCAGGGGACTAGCCAGACCCTACGAGCAGTACTTC
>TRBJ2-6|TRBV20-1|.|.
CSARSDRTLVSSGANVLTF
TGCAGTGCTAGATCTGACAGGACTCTAGTTAGCTCTGGGGCCAACGTCCTGACTTTC
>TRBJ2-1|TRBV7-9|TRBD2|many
CASSLGAGREYNEQFF
TGTGCCAGCAGCTTAGGAGCGGGGCGGGAGTACAATGAGCAGTTCTTC
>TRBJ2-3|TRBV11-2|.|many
CASSLTRGTDTQYF
TGTGCCAGCAGCTTAACGCGAGGCACAGATACGCAGTATTTT
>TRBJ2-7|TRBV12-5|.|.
CASGPDGSYEQYF
TGTGCTAGTGGTCCGGACGGCTCCTACGAGCAGTACTTC
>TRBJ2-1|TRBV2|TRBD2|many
CASRRTSGNINEQFF
TGTGCCAGCAGGCGTACTAGCGGGAACATAAATGAGCAGTTCTTC
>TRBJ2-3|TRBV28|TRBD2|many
CASSPLGLAGEATDTQYF
TGTGCCAGCAGTCCCCTGGGACTAGCGGGAGAAGCGACAGATACGCAGTATTTT
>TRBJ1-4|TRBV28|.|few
CASSLGGFNEKLFF
TGTGCCAGCAGTTTAGGAGGTTTTAATGAAAAACTGTTTTTT
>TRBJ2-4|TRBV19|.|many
CASSIQQEWGNIQYF
TGTGCCAGTAGTATTCAGCAGGAGTGGGGAAACATTCAGTACTTC
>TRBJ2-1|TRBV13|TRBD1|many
CASSRVWAQGASYNEQFF
TGTGCCAGCAGCCGCGTCTGGGCACAGGGGGCGAGTTACAATGAGCAGTTCTTC
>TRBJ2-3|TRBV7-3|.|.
CASSYETGVTDTQYF
TGTGCCAGCAGCTATGAGACAGGAGTCACAGATACGCAGTATTTT
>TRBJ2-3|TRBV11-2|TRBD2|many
CASSLGLAGGLNTQYF
TGTGCCAGCAGCCTGGGACTAGCGGGAGGGTTAAATACGCAGTATTTT
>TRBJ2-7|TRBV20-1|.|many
CSARSAYEFSYEQYF
TGCAGTGCTAGATCGGCCTACGAATTCTCCTACGAGCAGTACTTC